This is a list of T cell receptor beta chains from one sample in a study of PD-L1 blockade in urothelial cancer. Measured with immunoSEQ multiplex PCR; TCRdb has only the in-frame clones, and not every one. The sample carries some 74,000 clones, about 82% recorded once. The sample here was PBMCs, taken around atezolizumab (anti-PD-L1) treatment. All receptors derive from a man in his forties with urothelial cancer. Each CDR3 is given with its conserved first and last residue. The order of the fields is V gene, J gene, CDR3 protein.

v_gene: TRBV4-2; j_gene: TRBJ2-3; CDR3aa: CASSREGGAITDTQYF
v_gene: TRBV5-1; j_gene: TRBJ2-1; CDR3aa: CASTAGADNEQFF
v_gene: TRBV7-3; j_gene: TRBJ2-1; CDR3aa: CASSLRVWTSGTNEQFF
v_gene: TRBV7-3; j_gene: TRBJ2-1; CDR3aa: CASSPPSASLFNEQFF
v_gene: TRBV11-2; j_gene: TRBJ1-3; CDR3aa: CASSVWDMEGNTIYF
v_gene: TRBV4-1; j_gene: TRBJ2-7; CDR3aa: CASSPGNRDRDNEQYF
v_gene: TRBV13; j_gene: TRBJ2-1; CDR3aa: CASSLARGSYNEQFF
v_gene: TRBV30; j_gene: TRBJ1-3; CDR3aa: CAWITYSGNTIYF
v_gene: TRBV7-3; j_gene: TRBJ2-1; CDR3aa: CASSLTGPYNEQFF
v_gene: TRBV28; j_gene: TRBJ1-5; CDR3aa: CASSLDGGSNQPQHF
v_gene: TRBV5-4; j_gene: TRBJ2-7; CDR3aa: CASSEGREGLYEQYF
v_gene: TRBV15; j_gene: TRBJ1-4; CDR3aa: CATSREGGTNEKLFF
v_gene: TRBV18; j_gene: TRBJ1-1; CDR3aa: CASSTGGGNTEAFF
v_gene: TRBV23-1; j_gene: TRBJ2-7; CDR3aa: CASSQSEGGYEQYF
v_gene: TRBV6-1; j_gene: TRBJ1-1; CDR3aa: CASSDMGQGADTEAFF
v_gene: TRBV9; j_gene: TRBJ1-4; CDR3aa: CASSVGQAGSPSRNEKLFF
v_gene: TRBV20-1; j_gene: TRBJ2-3; CDR3aa: CSAAFGDTQYF
v_gene: TRBV5-1; j_gene: TRBJ1-3; CDR3aa: CASTRDLSGNTIYF
v_gene: TRBV9; j_gene: TRBJ2-7; CDR3aa: CASSPRAAGYEQYF
v_gene: TRBV5-5; j_gene: TRBJ1-1; CDR3aa: CASSLGTPEAFF
v_gene: TRBV28; j_gene: TRBJ2-7; CDR3aa: CASSRASGSSYEQYF
v_gene: TRBV6-5; j_gene: TRBJ1-5; CDR3aa: CASSTGHYNQPQHF
v_gene: TRBV7-9; j_gene: TRBJ1-2; CDR3aa: CASSAPGQGARGYTF
v_gene: TRBV14; j_gene: TRBJ2-7; CDR3aa: CASSQRTGGLSSEQYF
v_gene: TRBV28; j_gene: TRBJ2-5; CDR3aa: CASSLDRGETQYF
v_gene: TRBV5-1; j_gene: TRBJ2-1; CDR3aa: CASSSPRDSHSYNEQFF
v_gene: TRBV6-4; j_gene: TRBJ2-2; CDR3aa: CATAPGAGYTGELFF
v_gene: TRBV29-1; j_gene: TRBJ2-6; CDR3aa: CSVNGWGPGANVLTF
v_gene: TRBV20-1; j_gene: TRBJ2-1; CDR3aa: CSARLGVEQFF
v_gene: TRBV11-3; j_gene: TRBJ1-4; CDR3aa: CASSLDDRDRGCSLEKLFF
v_gene: TRBV28; j_gene: TRBJ1-1; CDR3aa: CASSLRGEAFF
v_gene: TRBV27; j_gene: TRBJ2-7; CDR3aa: CASSGPQGYEQYF
v_gene: TRBV28; j_gene: TRBJ1-5; CDR3aa: CASRTGNSNQPQHF
v_gene: TRBV6-5; j_gene: TRBJ1-1; CDR3aa: CASSPTGSEAFF
v_gene: TRBV5-4; j_gene: TRBJ2-7; CDR3aa: CASSLVGGSYEQYF
v_gene: TRBV7-2; j_gene: TRBJ2-3; CDR3aa: CASSFQQGLSTDTQYF
v_gene: TRBV5-1; j_gene: TRBJ1-5; CDR3aa: CASSPDIYSNQPQHF
v_gene: TRBV7-8; j_gene: TRBJ2-3; CDR3aa: CASSSDTLTDTQYF
v_gene: TRBV30; j_gene: TRBJ1-2; CDR3aa: CACRPQGYGYTF
v_gene: TRBV7-3; j_gene: TRBJ2-3; CDR3aa: CASSPTGGGTDTQYF
v_gene: TRBV19; j_gene: TRBJ2-7; CDR3aa: CASTRLAGAGGEQYF
v_gene: TRBV2; j_gene: TRBJ2-5; CDR3aa: CASSIDGEETQYF
v_gene: TRBV7-2; j_gene: TRBJ2-1; CDR3aa: CASSLAVSGGMRSYNEQFF
v_gene: TRBV29-1; j_gene: TRBJ1-2; CDR3aa: CSVEAPGQGANYGYTF
v_gene: TRBV5-4; j_gene: TRBJ2-7; CDR3aa: CASSQRDRADTYEQYF